These T cell receptor beta chains were read from a single sample in a study of radiotherapy plus CTLA-4 blockade in lung cancer. The method was immunoSEQ multiplex PCR; TCRdb's version includes in-frame clones alone and lacks a portion of them. Among around 40,000 clones, approximately 85% were seen once, and the ten largest hold 5.8%. The material was peripheral blood, obtained from a patient treated with radiotherapy plus ipilimumab. The source of these receptors is a human donor with non-small cell lung cancer who had stable disease on radiotherapy plus ipilimumab. CDR3s include the opening cysteine and the closing phenylalanine or tryptophan. A D gene is named only where the DNA matches it firmly. Expanded clones are given a class, and other clones once, few, many or no size at all.

once	TRBD2	TRBV4-3	TRBJ2-7	TGCGCCAGCAGCCAAGTGGGACTAGCGGGATACGAGCAGTACTTC	CASSQVGLAGYEQYF
.	TRBD2	TRBV2	TRBJ2-7	TGTGCCAGCAGTCCCCTAGCGGTCACCTACGAGCAGTACTTC	CASSPLAVTYEQYF
.	TRBD1	TRBV2	TRBJ2-5	TGTGCCAGCAGTGAAGCAGGGACAGTCCGAGAGACCCAGTACTTC	CASSEAGTVRETQYF
.	TRBD1	TRBV18	TRBJ2-7	TGTGCCAGCTCACCTAACCAGGGGGTAGGGAACGAGCAGTACTTC	CASSPNQGVGNEQYF
.	TRBD1	TRBV19	TRBJ2-7	TGTGCCAGTTCGCGGACAGGGACCGGCTACGAGCAGTACTTC	CASSRTGTGYEQYF
.	.	TRBV27	TRBJ2-1	TGTGCCAGCAGTTTTGGACTTCCGGACGACAATGAGCAGTTCTTC	CASSFGLPDDNEQFF
.	.	TRBV9	TRBJ2-1	TGTGCCAGCAGCGTAGATCGGGGTAGGGGGTACAATGAGCAGTTCTTC	CASSVDRGRGYNEQFF
.	TRBD1	TRBV9	TRBJ2-5	TGTGCCAGCAGCCCCCAGGACAGGGGCCAAGAGACCCAGTACTTC	CASSPQDRGQETQYF
once	.	TRBV21-1	TRBJ1-1	TGTGCCAGCACCAGAAACTGGACAGTTATGAACACTGAAGCTTTCTTT	CASTRNWTVMNTEAFF
.	.	TRBV14	TRBJ1-1	TGTGCCAGCAGCTTCGGACGGGGGGACACTGAAGCTTTCTTT	CASSFGRGDTEAFF
.	TRBD2	TRBV29-1	TRBJ2-7	TGCAGCGTTGAAGGACTAGCGGACCTCTACGAGCAGTACTTC	CSVEGLADLYEQYF
.	TRBD2	TRBV6-6	TRBJ2-5	TGTGCCAGCAGTTACTCACTAGCGCCGGGAGAAGAGACCCAGTACTTC	CASSYSLAPGEETQYF
.	TRBD1	TRBV27	TRBJ2-7	TGTGCCAGCAGCCTGACAGGGTCGGATACTTCCTTACGAGAGCAGTACTTC	CASSLTGSDTSLREQYF
.	.	TRBV21-1	TRBJ2-2	TGTGCCAGCAGCACCGGACAGGGGGCTAGGAACACCGGGGAGCTGTTTTTT	CASSTGQGARNTGELFF
.	TRBD1	TRBV6-5	TRBJ1-1	TGTGCCAGCAGACCAAAAGGGACAGGGTTCACTGAAGCTTTCTTT	CASRPKGTGFTEAFF
.	TRBD2	TRBV2	TRBJ2-1	TGTGCCAGCAGTGAGAGCGGGGACTACAATGAGCAGTTCTTC	CASSESGDYNEQFF
.	.	TRBV21-1	TRBJ2-5	TGTGCCAGCAGCAAGACAGGGGGGGGAGAGACCCAGTACTTC	CASSKTGGGETQYF
.	TRBD1	TRBV28	TRBJ1-5	TGTGCCAGCAGTGTCCCCGGGACAGGGAGCCCCTATAGCAATCAGCCCCAGCATTTT	CASSVPGTGSPYSNQPQHF
.	.	TRBV6-6	TRBJ1-2	TGTGCCAGCAGGCTACCAGAAGGGGTCGGCTACACCTTC	CASRLPEGVGYTF
.	.	TRBV2	TRBJ2-7	TGTGCCAGCAGTGAGACCGGTTACGGCGGCTACCAGTACTACGAGCAGTACTTC	CASSETGYGGYQYYEQYF
.	TRBD2	TRBV19	TRBJ2-1	TGTGCCAGTAGTATCCTAGCGGGAGGTAACTACAATGAGCAGTTCTTC	CASSILAGGNYNEQFF
.	.	TRBV6-4	TRBJ2-3	TGTGCCAGCAGTGACGCACCGGGACTAGATACGCAGTATTTT	CASSDAPGLDTQYF
few	TRBD2	TRBV5-6	TRBJ2-7	TGTGCCAGCAGTCCGGGACTAGATATCTACGAGCAGTACTTC	CASSPGLDIYEQYF
.	TRBD2	TRBV27	TRBJ2-7	TGTGCCAGCAGTTTAGGGACTAGCGCCCCACGGCAGTACTTC	CASSLGTSAPRQYF
.	TRBD2	TRBV4-1	TRBJ2-1	TGCGCCAGCAGCCCCTACCGGGAGGGAATCTACAATGAGCAGTTCTTC	CASSPYREGIYNEQFF
.	TRBD1	TRBV19	TRBJ2-5	TGTGCCAGTAGGGCCCTAGGACAGGGCGGCCAAGAGACCCAGTACTTC	CASRALGQGGQETQYF
.	TRBD2	TRBV10-3	TRBJ2-1	TGTGCCATCAGTGGGGGGGGGAATGAGCAGTTCTTC	CAISGGGNEQFF
.	TRBD2	TRBV4-3	TRBJ2-1	TGCGCCAGCAGCCAAGAGTGGATCCTAGCGGGAGGGGTCGGCTCCTACAATGAGCAGTTCTTC	CASSQEWILAGGVGSYNEQFF
.	TRBD2	TRBV5-1	TRBJ2-1	TGCGCCAGCAGTCTTTTTAGCGGGAGGGCCCAAGAGCAGTTCTTC	CASSLFSGRAQEQFF
.	TRBD2	TRBV7-2	TRBJ2-1	TGTGCCAGCAGCTTTCAGACGGGAGGCTACTATGAGCAGTTCTTC	CASSFQTGGYYEQFF
.	TRBD2	TRBV15	TRBJ2-1	TGTGCCACCAGCGGAAGCTATTTTCACCCCGGGACAGGTGTTCTAGCGGGAGGCAATGAGCAGTTCTTC	CATSGSYFHPGTGVLAGGNEQFF
.	TRBD1	TRBV4-1	TRBJ2-7	TGCGCCAGCAGCCAAGATTATCCGGGACAGGGGGACGAGCAGTACTTC	CASSQDYPGQGDEQYF
.	TRBD2	TRBV6-4	TRBJ2-1	TGTGCCAGCAGCGCCGGGACTAGCGACTACAATGAGCAGTTCTTC	CASSAGTSDYNEQFF
.	TRBD2	TRBV19	TRBJ2-6	TGTGCCAGTAGTCCCGGGGGTGGGACTAGGTTCGCTGGGGCCAACGTCCTGACTTTC	CASSPGGGTRFAGANVLTF
.	.	TRBV5-4	TRBJ2-7	TGTGCCAGCAGCTTGGCGTTCCGCGCCTCCGACCCGAGGAGCTCCTACGAGCAGTACTTC	CASSLAFRASDPRSSYEQYF
.	TRBD2	TRBV27	TRBJ2-7	TGTGCCAGCAGGGTTAGCGGGAGAAGGTACGAGCAGTACTTC	CASRVSGRRYEQYF
.	TRBD2	TRBV4-2	TRBJ2-1	TGTGCCAGCAGCCAAGACCTAGCGGGTTCCTACAATGAGCAGTTCTTC	CASSQDLAGSYNEQFF
.	.	TRBV19	TRBJ1-2	TGTGCCAGTAGTACGGACAGTCCAAACTTCTATGGCTACACCTTC	CASSTDSPNFYGYTF
.	.	TRBV19	TRBJ1-1	TGTGCCAGTAGTAGCGGGCCCGAGAACACTGAAGCTTTCTTT	CASSSGPENTEAFF
.	TRBD1	TRBV18	TRBJ2-5	TGTGCCAGCTCAAAATCGGACAGGGGACGCCTCGGGGAGACCCAGTACTTC	CASSKSDRGRLGETQYF
few	.	TRBV19	TRBJ2-7	TGTGCCAGTAGTATCACCGACGGGGAGTACGAGCAGTACTTC	CASSITDGEYEQYF
.	TRBD2	TRBV19	TRBJ2-3	TGTGCCAGTAGTCCCGAGGGGACTAGCGGGAGGTCAACAGATACGCAGTATTTT	CASSPEGTSGRSTDTQYF
.	TRBD1	TRBV5-4	TRBJ1-1	TGTGCCAGCAGGGACGCCCGGACAGGGGGTGCTGAAGCTTTCTTT	CASRDARTGGAEAFF
once	.	TRBV5-4	TRBJ2-2	TGTGCCAGCAGCTTTAGACTTACCGGGGAGCTGTTTTTT	CASSFRLTGELFF
.	TRBD1	TRBV28	TRBJ2-7	TGTGCCGCCCGACAGGGATCCTACGAGCAGTACTTC	CAARQGSYEQYF
.	TRBD2	TRBV18	TRBJ2-1	TGTGCCAGCTCACCAGCTAGCGGGTGGAACTCCTACAATGAGCAGTTCTTC	CASSPASGWNSYNEQFF
.	.	TRBV7-2	TRBJ2-7	TGTGCCAGCAGCTTCGCCGCCTTGAGATACGAGCAGTACTTC	CASSFAALRYEQYF
.	TRBD2	TRBV4-3	TRBJ2-2	TGCGCCAGCAGCCAAGTCGCGGGAGCCGGGGAGCTGTTTTTT	CASSQVAGAGELFF
.	.	TRBV5-1	TRBJ2-5	TGCGCCAGCAGCCTCTCACAGGGTGAGGAAGAGACCCAGTACTTC	CASSLSQGEEETQYF
.	.	TRBV6-5	TRBJ2-2	TGTGCCAGCAGTTACTCCAGACAGAACACCGGGGAGCTGTTTTTT	CASSYSRQNTGELFF
.	TRBD1	TRBV5-1	TRBJ2-3	TGCGCCAGCAGCTTGGCTTTGACAGGGAGCACAGATACGCAGTATTTT	CASSLALTGSTDTQYF
once	.	TRBV7-2	TRBJ2-7	TGTGCCAGCAGCTTGAGCCATGGGCAGGGGGGCGCCTACGAGCAGTACTTC	CASSLSHGQGGAYEQYF
once	.	TRBV25-1	TRBJ2-3	TGTGCCAGCAGTGATCCCTCCCGGGGACACACAGATACGCAGTATTTT	CASSDPSRGHTDTQYF
.	.	TRBV6-5	TRBJ1-1	TGTGCCAGCAGTTACACGGGAGACACTGAAGCTTTCTTT	CASSYTGDTEAFF
.	TRBD1	TRBV6-6	TRBJ1-2	TGTGCCAGCAGTTACGGCCGGGACAGGGCCCATGGCTACACCTTC	CASSYGRDRAHGYTF